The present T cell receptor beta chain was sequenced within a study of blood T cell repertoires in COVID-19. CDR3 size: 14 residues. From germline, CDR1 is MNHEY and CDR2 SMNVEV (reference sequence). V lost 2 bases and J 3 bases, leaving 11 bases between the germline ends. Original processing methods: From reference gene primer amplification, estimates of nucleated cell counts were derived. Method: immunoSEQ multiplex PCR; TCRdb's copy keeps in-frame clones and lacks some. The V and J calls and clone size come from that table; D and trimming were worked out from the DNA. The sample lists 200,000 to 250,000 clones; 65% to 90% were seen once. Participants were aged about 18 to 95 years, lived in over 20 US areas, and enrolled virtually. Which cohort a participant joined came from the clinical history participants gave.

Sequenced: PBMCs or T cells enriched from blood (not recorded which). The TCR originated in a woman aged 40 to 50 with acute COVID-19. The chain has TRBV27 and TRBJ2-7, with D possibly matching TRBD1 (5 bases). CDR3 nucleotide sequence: TGTGCCAGCAGTTTAGGCGGCAGGGTCTACGAGCAGTACTTC. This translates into CASSLGGRVYEQYF.